This TCR beta chain was sequenced in a study of PD-1 blockade in mismatch repair-deficient tumors. This CDR3 spans 16 amino acids. Per germline, CDR1 SGHRS and CDR2 YFSETQ. V dropped 4 bases and J dropped 0; count of bases not matched to a gene: 8. As regards this clone: Its antigen is undetermined.

Indicated time point: 10-day in vitro stimulation with candidate neoantigen peptide 4. Every patient had mismatch repair deficiency by PCR or immunohistochemistry. TCRs were sequenced from a few patients responding to pembrolizumab. Baseline for clone expansion was a parallel culture with no peptide. Clones were sequenced by immunoSEQ multiplex PCR, and TCRdb holds only the in-frame ones, with some missing. The sample includes approximately 13,000 clones, 84% of them seen just once. Study-wide results and limits: Rapid post-treatment expansion, then contraction, generally preceding radiologic response, marked tumor-resident clones.

The sequenced sample was cells cultured in vitro, obtained from a patient treated with pembrolizumab. This TCR was sampled from an adult with mismatch repair-deficient cancer. V is TRBV5-1 and J is TRBJ2-3; 7 bases fit TRBD2. CDR3 protein: CASSLELASSTDTQYF. The CDR3 DNA is TGCGCCAGCAGCCTCGAACTAGCGTCTAGCACAGATACGCAGTATTTT.